What follows is one T cell receptor (beta chain) and its context. This specimen comes from a study of control samples from healthy donors and cancer patients. Germline trimming cut 5 bases from V and 8 bases from J; bases unmatched to any gene: 10. CDR3 size: 15 residues. Per germline, CDR1 LNHDA and CDR2 SQIVND (reference sequence). Profiling relied on immunoSEQ multiplex PCR, and the TCRdb table lists in-frame clones only, not all of them. This sample has under 200,000 clones, with about nine tenths found just once. V gene TRBV19 combines with J gene TRBJ1-2; 11 positions match TRBD1. Sequencing was performed on blood. The TCR originated in a woman under 40 in good health. CDR3 residues: CASSPRTGGGRGYTF. Written as DNA, the CDR3 is TGTGCCAGTAGTCCCCGGACAGGGGGCGGTAGGGGCTACACCTTC.